Listed below are T cell receptor beta chains from one sample, sequenced in a study of cytomegalovirus exposure and HLA in healthy donors. The table came from immunoSEQ multiplex PCR; TCRdb's copy has only in-frame clones and leaves some out. Of 100,000 to 150,000 clones in the sample, nearly 90% were seen once. Material: PBMCs. These receptors were taken from a woman in her late teens or twenties in good health and CMV-seronegative. The conserved cysteine and the conserved F or W are not part of the CDR3 here.

J gene	V gene	CDR3 protein
TRBJ2-2	TRBV28	ASSRGAVSGAGRAGELF
TRBJ1-1	TRBV4-2	ASSQLIRTDDPNTEAF
TRBJ2-5	TRBV2	ASSIDRGKQETQY
TRBJ1-5	TRBV27	ASSPIRNQPQH
TRBJ2-3	TRBV30	AWKQGVSTDTQY
TRBJ1-1	TRBV4-2	ASSDSIGGNTEAF
TRBJ1-1	TRBV5-1	ASSLDPTGDDEAF
TRBJ2-3	TRBV2	ASSEQGRDTQY
TRBJ2-3	TRBV2	ASSARDTQY
TRBJ2-2	TRBV19	ASSIITGGTGELF
TRBJ1-2	TRBV4-3	ASSPSNGEGFYGYT
TRBJ1-2	TRBV28	ASSLGQAPGGYT
TRBJ2-7	TRBV27	ASSFSSAPGYEQY
TRBJ1-4	TRBV6-6	ASSDTGDNEKLF
TRBJ1-2	TRBV19	ASSLRDLAVYT
TRBJ1-1	TRBV28	ASSLAVPGILSEAF
TRBJ2-2	TRBV10-2	ASSTSGLHANTGELF
TRBJ2-2	TRBV5-1	ASSFPLVRVPGELF
TRBJ2-3	TRBV10-1	ATSDGNTDTQY
TRBJ2-2	TRBV4-2	ASSQALAGANTGELF
TRBJ1-1	TRBV5-4	ASSPRQVSTEAF
TRBJ2-3	TRBV6-1	ASSSQPQGKDTQY
TRBJ1-1	TRBV6-5	ASRTQGYTEAF
TRBJ1-5	TRBV28	ASRTGGLNQPQH
TRBJ1-2	TRBV18	ASSPRPQRYGYT
TRBJ2-1	TRBV28	ASSFSNRANEQF
TRBJ1-1	TRBV2	ASSEGGPPEAF
TRBJ2-7	TRBV28	ASSNTPTANYEQY
TRBJ2-2	TRBV7-7	ASSPTSGLLNTGELF
TRBJ2-5	TRBV9	ASSPQAGGKETQY
TRBJ1-5	TRBV6-5	ASSYRGSQPQH
TRBJ1-2	TRBV9	ASSVGQGAYGYT
TRBJ2-1	TRBV29-1	SGAFGTSSPEQF
TRBJ1-4	TRBV30	AWRTAVNEKLF
TRBJ1-1	TRBV5-1	ASSASQGMNTEAF
TRBJ2-4	TRBV6-5	ASHRGPNDIQY